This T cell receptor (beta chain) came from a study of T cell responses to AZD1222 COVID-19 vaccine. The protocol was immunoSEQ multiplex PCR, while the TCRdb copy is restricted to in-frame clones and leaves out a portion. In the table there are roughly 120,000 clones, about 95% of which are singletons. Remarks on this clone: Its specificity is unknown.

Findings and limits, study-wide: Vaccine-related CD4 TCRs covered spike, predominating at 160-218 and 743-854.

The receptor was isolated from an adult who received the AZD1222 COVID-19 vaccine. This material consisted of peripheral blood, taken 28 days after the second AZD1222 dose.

The CDR3 spells CASSWGVVGQGAYNEQFF. As DNA, the CDR3 is TGTGCCAGCAGTTGGGGGGTGGTTGGGCAGGGCGCCTACAATGAGCAGTTCTTC. The gene calls are TRBV5-4 and TRBJ2-1; a weak D match, TRBD2 (6 bases). With 5 bases removed from V and 2 bases from J, the gap between germline ends came to 23 bases. The CDR3 runs 18 residues. Germline CDR1 reads SGHNT; CDR2 reads YYREEE (reference sequence).